The 20 T cell receptor beta chains listed next were all sequenced from one sample in a study of cytomegalovirus exposure and HLA in healthy donors. Use of 60 Vbeta and 13 Jbeta primers characterized the PCR. The repertoire was sequenced with immunoSEQ multiplex PCR; TCRdb's copy has only in-frame clones and lacks some. The sample has approximately 170,000 clones, approximately 77% seen once. The sample comprised PBMCs. The receptor set was obtained from a male donor in good health and CMV-seropositive.

For the CDR3, the DNA is TGTGCCAGCAGTGCGGGAGGGGCGCGGGTCTATGGCTACACCTTC. It codes for CASSAGGARVYGYTF. The J gene is TRBJ1-2, the V gene TRBV6-5; a possible D gene is TRBD1 (5 bases). Trimming cost V 5 bases and J 4 bases, with 17 bases left between them. Germline CDR1 MNHEY, CDR2 SVGAGI. There are 15 residues in the CDR3.

This chain's CDR3 is CASRTGGRQPQHF. The CDR3 DNA reads TGTGCCAGCCGGACAGGGGGCAGGCAGCCCCAGCATTTT. The chain combines TRBV6-1 with TRBJ1-5; 11 nucleotides line up with TRBD1. With 8 bases clipped from V and 7 bases from J, the junction kept 4 bases outside the gene matches. The CDR3 totals 13 residues. The V gene's germline CDR1 is MNHNS and CDR2 SASEGT.

The rearrangement uses TRBV6-6 and TRBJ2-1; a possible D gene is TRBD2 (7 bases). The V and J ends lost 8 bases and 5 bases respectively, with 16 bases between them. The CDR3 extends over 14 amino acids. CDR1 and CDR2 (germline): MNHNY, SVGAGI (reference sequence). As DNA, the CDR3 is TGTGCCAGCCTTCGGCGGGGGCATAACAATGAGCAGTTCTTC. Residues: CASLRRGHNNEQFF.

The genes are TRBV29-1 and TRBJ2-1; 8 positions agree with TRBD1. Germline loops: CDR1 SQVTM, CDR2 ANQGSEA. Trimming removed 3 bases from V and 5 bases from J; junction bases left unmatched: 3. The CDR3 is 13 amino acids. Here the CDR3 reads CSVEDRVHNEQFF. The CDR3 DNA is TGCAGCGTTGAGGACAGGGTCCACAATGAGCAGTTCTTC.

Here the CDR3 DNA reads TGTGCCAGCACCACACCGAGGGGGGGCACCGGGGAGCTGTTTTTT. Encoded protein: CASTTPRGGTGELFF. The chain uses TRBV6-5 and TRBJ2-2, with D tentatively TRBD2 (7 bases). CDR1 and CDR2 (germline): MNHEY, SVGAGI. CDR3 length equals 15 residues. Trimming shortened V by 7 bases and J by 4 bases, and 16 bases separated the two germline ends.

This clone came up a few times. V is TRBV6-1 and J is TRBJ2-7; 7 bases line up with TRBD1. The germline V gene has CDR1 MNHNS and CDR2 SASEGT. V lost 0 bases, J lost 0 bases, and 5 bases stayed unmatched. The length of the CDR3 is 16 residues. The CDR3: CASSEAQGPGSYEQYF. For the CDR3, the DNA is TGTGCCAGCAGTGAAGCACAGGGGCCGGGCTCCTACGAGCAGTACTTC.

The V gene is TRBV6-5, the J gene TRBJ2-1, with 7 bases lining up with TRBD1. The germline V gene encodes CDR1 MNHEY and CDR2 SVGAGI. Germline trimming cut 7 bases from V and 6 bases from J; bases unmatched to any gene: 6. The CDR3 is 13 amino acids. The CDR3 region is CASTPPGGNEQFF. The CDR3 coding sequence is TGTGCCAGCACCCCCCCAGGGGGCAATGAGCAGTTCTTC.

The chain couples TRBV5-4 to TRBJ2-1, with D maybe TRBD1 (5 bases). CDR3 length: 16 amino acids. Germline V gene data show CDR1 as SGHNT and CDR2 as YYREEE (reference sequence). V was shortened by 2 bases and J by 4 bases, with 16 bases between the two germline ends. Here the CDR3 reads CASSLVGALLYNEQFF. The CDR3 DNA reads as TGTGCCAGCAGCTTAGTAGGGGCCCTCCTGTACAATGAGCAGTTCTTC.

This chain uses TRBV6-4 with TRBJ2-1, with 9 bases that match TRBD2. The germline CDR1 and CDR2 sequences are MRHNA and SNTAGT. The J segment lost 5 bases and the V segment lost 2 bases, leaving 7 bases of the junction unmatched. The CDR3 is 16 residues long. The CDR3, as DNA: TGTGCCAGCAGTGACGATGATAGCGGGGGACACAATGAGCAGTTCTTC. Protein product: CASSDDDSGGHNEQFF.

CDR3 in DNA: TGTGCCAGCAGCTTTTCGACTAGCGGGGCCTACGAGCAGTACTTC. This codes for CASSFSTSGAYEQYF. The V and J genes are TRBV7-3 and TRBJ2-5; 11 bases align to TRBD2. Judging by the DNA end, TRBJ2-7 fits better; the J call may be wrong. The CDR3 sequence is 15 residues long. Germline CDR1 is SGHTA and CDR2 is FQGTGA.

This chain links TRBV30 with TRBJ1-1; tentatively, D is TRBD1 (6 bases). The length of the CDR3 is 11 residues. Between the trimmed V and J ends, which lost 5 bases and 6 bases, there was a span of 10 bases. CDR1 and CDR2 from the germline V gene are GTSNPN and SVGIG (reference sequence). CDR3 region: CAWSQGAEAFF. In DNA form, the CDR3 reads TGTGCCTGGTCACAGGGAGCTGAAGCTTTCTTT.

The rearrangement uses TRBV6-6 and TRBJ2-7; 11 bases line up with TRBD1. Germline trimming cut 11 bases from V and 7 bases from J; bases unmatched to any gene: 10. Germline assignment: CDR1 MNHNY and CDR2 SVGAGI (reference sequence). This CDR3 is 13 amino acids long. In DNA, the CDR3 is TGTGCCTGGCTCGGACAGGGGGCAAAAGAGCAGTACTTC. Translation: CAWLGQGAKEQYF.

In its sample, this clone was seen a few times. This chain joins TRBV5-1 and TRBJ1-2; a possible D gene is TRBD1 (5 bases). The length of the CDR3 is 13 residues. The V gene's germline CDR1 is SGHRS and CDR2 YFSETQ. V lost 0 bases and J 2 bases, leaving 5 bases between the germline ends. In DNA form, the CDR3 reads TGCGCCAGCAGCTTGGACAGGAACTATGGCTACACCTTC. This translates into CASSLDRNYGYTF.

The chain couples TRBV27 to TRBJ1-5, with D uncertain. Germline V gives CDR1 MNHEY, CDR2 SMNVEV (reference sequence). With 0 bases removed from V and 1 base from J, the gap between germline ends came to 19 bases. The CDR3 is made up of 19 amino acids. Here the CDR3 reads CASSLSRTEVGESNQPQHF. The DNA for the CDR3 is TGTGCCAGCAGTTTATCCCGAACGGAGGTCGGGGAAAGCAATCAGCCCCAGCATTTT.

A note on this clone: Sequence at one end of the junction differs from germline and may be a read error. The V and J genes are TRBV7-7 and TRBJ2-2, with a weak D call TRBD1 (6 bases). The CDR3 sequence is 16 residues long. Germline CDR1 and CDR2: SSHAT and FNYEAQ (reference sequence). CDR3 region: CASSSSGGQNTGELFF. For the CDR3, the DNA is TGTGCTAGCAGCTCAAGTGGGGGACAGAACACCGGGGAGCTGTTTTTT. The full variable domain, rest sourced from reference TRBV7-7 and TRBJ2-2, is GAGVSQSPRYKVTKRGQDVTLRCDPISSHATLYWYQQALGQGPEFLTYFNYEAQPDKSGLPSDRFSAERPEGSISTLTIQRTEQRDSAMYRCASSSSGGQNTGELFFGEGSRLTVL.

The chain carries TRBV10-1 and TRBJ2-4; 7 nucleotides line up with TRBD2. Trimming at V came to 5 bases and at J to 4 bases, leaving 8 bases not matched to a gene. Per germline, CDR1 WNHNN and CDR2 SYGVQD (reference sequence). The CDR3 has 15 residues. CDR3 region: CASSPSRGDKNIQYF. The CDR3 nucleotides are TGCGCCAGCAGTCCGTCCCGGGGGGATAAAAACATTCAGTACTTC.

The V gene is TRBV18, the J gene TRBJ1-5; D call uncertain. The CDR3 contains 14 residues. CDR1 KGHSH and CDR2 LQKENI come from the germline V gene. V lost 5 bases and J lost 0, with 8 bases in between. CDR3 sequence: CASSDAGSNQPQHF. Here the CDR3 DNA reads TGTGCCAGCTCAGATGCGGGTAGCAATCAGCCCCAGCATTTT.

With regard to this clone: The junction departs from germline at one end; a sequencing error may be responsible. The gene calls are TRBV7-9 and TRBJ2-1, with 12 bases aligning to TRBD2. The CDR3 contains 13 residues. Per the germline V gene, CDR1 is SEHNR and CDR2 is FQNEAQ (reference sequence). The CDR3 region has the DNA TGTTCCAGCGGGACTAGCGGGTTAGATGAGCAGTTCTTC. This codes for CSSGTSGLDEQFF. Together with reference TRBV7-9 and TRBJ2-1, the CDR3 gives the full variable domain: DTGVSQNPRHKITKRGQNVTFRCDPISEHNRLYWYRQTLGQGPEFLTYFQNEAQLEKSRLLSDRFSAERPKGSFSTLEIQRTEQGDSAMYLCSSGTSGLDEQFFGPGTRLTVL.

The chain is built from TRBV2 and TRBJ2-1, with 12 nucleotides matching TRBD1. The CDR3 has 15 residues. Per germline, CDR1 SNHLY and CDR2 FYNNEI. Trimming at V came to 7 bases and at J to 9 bases, leaving 10 bases not matched to a gene. CDR3 protein: CASTPTGQGAGEQFF. The DNA of the CDR3 is TGTGCCAGCACTCCTACGGGACAGGGGGCCGGTGAGCAGTTCTTC.

This chain connects TRBV7-2 to TRBJ2-3; the match to TRBD2 covers 9 bases. J gave up 4 bases and V 1 base, and 6 bases lay outside the gene matches. This CDR3 is built from 16 residues. Per germline, CDR1 SGHTA and CDR2 FQGNSA. CDR3 bases: TGTGCCAGCAGCTTAGTTAGCGGGGGTGGGGCAGATACGCAGTATTTT. Translating gives CASSLVSGGGADTQYF.